Below, 12 T cell receptor beta chains from the same sample are listed, as sequenced in a study of T-cell reconstitution after alpha-beta-depleted transplantation in children. Using unique molecular identifiers, the investigators prepared the TCRbeta library. Each CDR3 protein is one row after TCRdb ran MiXCR on the PCR reads. The data hold some 550,000 distinct CDR3 sequences, with roughly 24% observed a single time. Sequencing was performed on PBMCs, mostly from graft donor cells, taken 360 days after TCRalphabeta/CD19-depleted stem cell transplant. These receptors all come from a boy under three years old who had a stem cell transplant for acute myeloid leukemia, so the T cells may come from the graft donor.

In its sample, this clonotype was seen many times. The V gene is TRBV6-5, the J gene TRBJ2-5; maybe TRBD1 (5 bases). This CDR3 spans 16 amino acids. Looked up from germline, CDR1 is MNHEY and CDR2 is SVGAGI. V dropped 6 bases and J dropped 2 bases, with 19 bases sitting between them. CDR3 in DNA: TGTGCCAGCAGCCACGACAGCAGCCCCTATCAAGAGACCCAGTACTTC. It encodes CASSHDSSPYQETQYF.

This clonotype has at least ten counts. The rearrangement uses TRBV5-6 and TRBJ1-1, with D possibly TRBD1 on 5 matching bases. The CDR3 contains 15 residues. The germline gives CDR1 SGHDT, CDR2 YYEEEE. Trimming took 2 bases from V and 5 from J, leaving 16 bases between them. The chain's CDR3 is CASSFYTSRGTEAFF. The CDR3 nucleotides are TGTGCCAGCAGCTTCTATACCTCCCGGGGGACTGAAGCTTTCTTT.

This clonotype was observed at least ten times. The V call is TRBV7-8, the J call TRBJ2-4; D is possibly TRBD1 (5 bases). With 9 bases removed from V and 3 bases from J, the gap between germline ends came to 12 bases. The CDR3 totals 13 residues. Per the germline V gene, CDR1 is SGHVS and CDR2 is FQNEAQ. CDR3 loop: CASEDRNKNIQYF. CDR3 nucleotides: TGTGCCAGTGAAGACAGAAACAAAAACATTCAGTACTTC.

The chain couples TRBV6-6 to TRBJ1-2; no clear D gene. The CDR3 runs to 12 residues. Germline V CDR1 and CDR2: MNHNY, SVGAGI (reference sequence). V lost 6 bases to trimming and J lost 7 bases, with 12 bases between them. The CDR3 loop reads CASRDLEPGYTF. The CDR3 coding sequence is TGTGCCAGCAGGGATCTGGAACCTGGCTACACCTTC.

This clonotype was seen at least ten times. J is TRBJ2-1 and V is TRBV7-2, with 10 bases fitting TRBD2. The CDR3 length is 16 residues. The J segment lost 7 bases and the V segment lost 4 bases, leaving 10 bases of the junction unmatched. Germline loops: CDR1 SGHTA, CDR2 FQGNSA. The CDR3: CASSWEAGGPGNEQFF. Here the CDR3 DNA reads TGTGCCAGCAGCTGGGAAGCGGGGGGGCCTGGGAATGAGCAGTTCTTC.

This clonotype was observed many times. The chain couples TRBV30 to TRBJ2-7, with a possible D match to TRBD2 (6 bases). The germline gives CDR1 GTSNPN, CDR2 SVGIG (reference sequence). The length of the CDR3 is 14 residues. Between the trimmed V and J ends, which lost 5 bases and 1 base, there was a span of 15 bases. The CDR3 sequence: CAWSGAWGSYEQYF. CDR3 DNA sequence: TGTGCCTGGTCGGGAGCCTGGGGATCCTACGAGCAGTACTTC.

The rearrangement joins TRBV7-8 to TRBJ2-3; D gene ambiguous. The CDR3 is made up of 13 amino acids. In germline, CDR1 is SGHVS, CDR2 FQNEAQ. The germline V and J ends were trimmed by 0 bases and 5 bases, with 6 bases remaining between them. CDR3 residues: CASSLAHLDTQYF. The CDR3 nucleotides read TGTGCCAGCAGCTTAGCCCACTTAGATACGCAGTATTTT. Full variable domain (missing parts from reference TRBV7-8 and TRBJ2-3): GAGVSQSPRYKVAKRGQDVALRCDPISGHVSLFWYQQALGQGPEFLTYFQNEAQLDKSGLPSDRFFAERPEGSVSTLKIQRTQQEDSAVYLCASSLAHLDTQYFGPGTRLTVL.

The V and J genes are TRBV12-3 or TRBV12-4 and TRBJ1-1, with D tentatively TRBD1 (5 bases). Trimming cost V 3 bases and J 3 bases, with 8 bases left between them. The CDR3 totals 13 residues. DNA of the CDR3: TGTGCCAGCAGTTTTGGGACGTACACTGAAGCTTTCTTT. It translates to CASSFGTYTEAFF.

This sequence joins TRBV5-1 and TRBJ2-2; D gene unclear. V was clipped by 0 bases and J by 0 bases, with 9 bases between them. CDR1 SGHRS and CDR2 YFSETQ come from the germline V gene. The CDR3 is 16 residues long. The CDR3 region has the DNA TGCGCCAGCAGCTTGGCCCAGGTGGCGAACACCGGGGAGCTGTTTTTT. Residues: CASSLAQVANTGELFF.

This clonotype was found a few times. This chain uses TRBV20-1 with TRBJ2-1; 9 bases map to TRBD2. This CDR3 region has 11 residues. Looked up from germline, CDR1 is DFQATT and CDR2 is SNEGSKA (reference sequence). With V trimmed by 4 bases and J by 10 bases, 2 bases remained unmatched. CDR3 in amino acids: CSAKLAGEQFF. In nucleotides, the CDR3 is TGCAGTGCTAAGCTAGCGGGGGAGCAGTTCTTC.

This clonotype occurred a few times. The chain links TRBV12-3 or TRBV12-4 to TRBJ2-3, with no clear D. This CDR3 is built from 13 residues. V lost 6 bases, J lost 0 bases, and 7 bases lay in between. The chain's CDR3 is CASRYLSTDTQYF. The DNA for the CDR3 is TGTGCCAGCAGGTACCTTAGCACAGATACGCAGTATTTT.

This clonotype came up many times. V and J are TRBV5-1 and TRBJ2-5, with D possibly being TRBD2 (5 bases). The germline CDR1 and CDR2 sequences are SGHRS and YFSETQ. The CDR3 extends over 15 amino acids. V was clipped by 1 base and J by 1 base, with 11 bases between them. The CDR3: CASSLQGSFQETQYF. The CDR3 nucleotides are TGCGCCAGCAGCTTGCAAGGGAGCTTCCAAGAGACCCAGTACTTC.